A single sample is the source of the 9 T cell receptor beta chains below, sequenced in a study of OX40 agonist ivuxolimab in advanced cancers. The data were produced by immunoSEQ multiplex PCR, yet TCRdb's version contains in-frame clones alone and is incomplete. The data contain 85,000 to 100,000 clones, around 85% of them singletons. The sample in question was CD4+ or CD8+ T cells sorted from blood, obtained in a trial of the OX40 agonist ivuxolimab. These receptors originate from an adult with an advanced solid tumor such as melanoma, head and neck, liver or kidney cancer.

The chain combines TRBV7-2 with TRBJ2-7; 7 nucleotides match TRBD2. The CDR3 extends over 15 amino acids. From germline, CDR1 is SGHTA and CDR2 FQGNSA. The trim removed 5 bases at V and 0 bases at J, leaving 7 bases unmatched. CDR3 region: CASSRSGASSYEQYF. The DNA for the CDR3 is TGTGCCAGCAGCCGGAGCGGGGCAAGCTCCTACGAGCAGTACTTC.

This chain uses TRBV5-4 with TRBJ2-3, with TRBD2 matching 13 bases. The ends lost 5 bases at V and 0 bases at J; junction bases unmatched: 12. The CDR3 extends over 19 amino acids. Per germline, CDR1 SGHNT and CDR2 YYREEE (reference sequence). CDR3 region: CASSQGLAGPLTSTDTQYF. Here the CDR3 DNA reads TGTGCCAGCAGTCAGGGACTAGCGGGGCCTTTAACTAGCACAGATACGCAGTATTTT.

This chain joins TRBV4-1 and TRBJ1-5; the D is unclear. Trimming shortened V by 0 bases and J by 6 bases, and 12 bases separated the two germline ends. Germline CDR1 is MGHRA and CDR2 is YSYEKL. The CDR3 covers 15 residues. CDR3 sequence reads: CASSQDRAPGQPQHF. The CDR3, as DNA: TGCGCCAGCAGCCAAGATCGCGCACCCGGTCAGCCCCAGCATTTT.

This clone showed up just once. The V call is TRBV19, the J call TRBJ1-5; 7 bases align to TRBD1. The germline CDR1 and CDR2 sequences are LNHDA and SQIVND (reference sequence). The CDR3 is made up of 14 amino acids. V dropped 3 bases and J dropped 5; count of bases not matched to a gene: 4. The CDR3 spells CASSMGQLYQPQHF. In DNA, the CDR3 is TGTGCCAGTAGTATGGGACAGCTTTATCAGCCCCAGCATTTT.

The chain has TRBV6-5 and TRBJ1-2, with D perhaps TRBD1 (6 bases). CDR3 length: 13 residues. V was pared by 5 bases and J by 4 bases, with 11 bases between. Germline lookup yields CDR1 MNHEY and CDR2 SVGAGI. The chain's CDR3 is CASSQDSIYGYTF. The CDR3 coding sequence is TGTGCCAGCAGTCAGGACAGCATCTATGGCTACACCTTC.

The genes are TRBV4-2 and TRBJ1-1, with TRBD1 as a possible D gene (5 bases). Trimming removed 4 bases at V and 4 bases at J, with 13 bases between. The germline gives CDR1 LGHNA, CDR2 YNFKEQ. The CDR3 sequence is 14 residues long. CDR3 nucleotide sequence: TGTGCCAGCAGCCCCCGGGAGGGGACCACTGAAGCTTTCTTT. Translated, it gives CASSPREGTTEAFF.

The chain combines TRBV27 with TRBJ2-6, with 7 bases lining up with TRBD2. With V trimmed by 6 bases and J by 4 bases, 12 bases remained unmatched. This CDR3 spans 17 amino acids. Germline V gene data show CDR1 as MNHEY and CDR2 as SMNVEV (reference sequence). Here the CDR3 DNA reads TGTGCCAGCAGCCTGACTAGCTCTACAATGGGGGCCAACGTCCTGACTTTC. Protein sequence: CASSLTSSTMGANVLTF.

In the case of this clone: The junction differs from germline at one of its ends, possibly a read error. This rearrangement joins TRBV11-1 to TRBJ2-5, with D tentatively TRBD1 (6 bases). The length of the CDR3 is 15 residues. The germline gives CDR1 SGHAT, CDR2 FQDESV (reference sequence). The CDR3 loop is CASSLIVGGQGTQYF. DNA for the CDR3: TGTGCCAGCAGCTTAATCGTAGGGGGTCAAGGGACCCAGTACTTC.

The chain has TRBV5-1 and TRBJ2-5; D is ambiguous. V was trimmed by 2 bases and J by 5 bases, leaving 4 bases between them. CDR1 is SGHRS, CDR2 YFSETQ, per germline. The CDR3 has 11 residues. The CDR3 here is CASSFLETQYF. The CDR3 DNA reads TGCGCCAGCAGCTTTCTGGAGACCCAGTACTTC.